This T cell receptor (beta chain) was sequenced during a study of blood T cell repertoires in COVID-19. Produced via immunoSEQ multiplex PCR; TCRdb's table is partial and in-frame only. The sample records about 54,000 clones, under 90% being singletons. CDR1 SEHNR and CDR2 FQNEAQ come from the germline V gene (reference sequence). Trimming took off 1 base at V and 3 bases at J, with 6 bases between the two ends. CDR3 length: 13 amino acids. The sequence was collected from a human donor in a cohort sampled during active COVID-19. J is TRBJ1-2 and V is TRBV7-9; TRBD1 might be the D (5 bases). The source material was peripheral blood. Here the CDR3 reads CASSLEGYYGYTF. The CDR3 region has the DNA TGTGCCAGCAGCTTAGAGGGGTACTATGGCTACACCTTC.